The 27 T cell receptor beta chains below come from one sample, sequenced in a study of T-cell reconstitution after alpha-beta-depleted transplantation in children. Unique molecular identifiers tagged the TCRbeta library. From the PCR reads, TCRdb called clonotypes with MiXCR, one entry per CDR3 protein. Of under 750,000 distinct CDR3 sequences listed, roughly 24% are singletons. The sequencing used PBMCs, mostly from graft donor cells, collected 360 days after TCRalphabeta/CD19-depleted stem cell transplant. The receptors here all came from a boy younger than two who had a stem cell transplant for acute myeloid leukemia, so the T cells may come from the graft donor.

This clonotype appeared a few times. V and J are TRBV29-1 and TRBJ2-5, with a tentative D call TRBD2 (6 bases). The CDR3 runs 16 residues. The germline V gene has CDR1 SQVTM and CDR2 ANQGSEA. V lost 1 base to trimming and J lost 8 bases, with 23 bases between them. The CDR3 loop reads CSVEVGVGLPKRTQYF. In DNA form, the CDR3 reads TGCAGCGTTGAAGTAGGGGTTGGACTACCAAAGAGAACCCAGTACTTC.

The rearrangement links TRBV12-3 or TRBV12-4 to TRBJ1-2; 7 bases are a match to TRBD1. CDR3 length: 18 amino acids. Trimming took 3 bases from V and 6 from J; bases not matched to a gene: 19. The CDR3 protein is CASSFVYLPAGGEDGYTF. The DNA for the CDR3 is TGTGCCAGCAGTTTTGTTTATCTTCCCGCAGGGGGAGAAGATGGCTACACCTTC.

The V call is TRBV20-1, the J call TRBJ1-1, with D perhaps TRBD1 (5 bases). This CDR3 region has 13 residues. Germline lookup yields CDR1 DFQATT and CDR2 SNEGSKA (reference sequence). The V end lost 5 bases, the J end lost 7 bases, and 17 bases lay between the germline ends. CDR3 amino acids: CSACLDQGSEAFF. The CDR3 DNA sequence: TGCAGTGCTTGTCTAGATCAGGGAAGTGAAGCTTTCTTT.

The chain employs TRBV20-1 and TRBJ2-7; 7 nucleotides align to TRBD1. Germline values: CDR1 DFQATT, CDR2 SNEGSKA (reference sequence). Trimming cost V 6 bases and J 2 bases; bases outside gene matches: 10. The CDR3 totals 14 residues. The CDR3 DNA is TGCAGTGCCCCCAAGGGGACAGCGACCTACGAGCAGTACGTC. It codes for CSAPKGTATYEQYV.

This chain links TRBV6-2 or TRBV6-3 with TRBJ2-7; D is ambiguous. The CDR3 contains 16 residues. V was cut by 5 bases and J by 4 bases, with 21 bases left in between. From germline, CDR1 is MNHEY and CDR2 SVGEGT. The CDR3: CASSLMGRQDPYEQYF. For the CDR3, the DNA is TGTGCCAGCAGTCTGATGGGTCGGCAGGATCCTTACGAGCAGTACTTC.

The chain combines TRBV20-1 with TRBJ1-1; D gene unclear. The CDR3 runs 14 residues. The V gene lost 3 bases and the J gene lost 1 base, with 12 bases spanning the gap. Germline V CDR1 and CDR2: DFQATT, SNEGSKA (reference sequence). Here the CDR3 reads CSASGWKRNTEAFF. CDR3 nucleotide sequence: TGCAGTGCTAGTGGATGGAAGAGGAACACTGAAGCTTTCTTT.

Ten or more counts support this clonotype. This rearrangement joins TRBV6-1 to TRBJ2-7, with D maybe TRBD2 (6 bases). V was trimmed by 4 bases and J by 2 bases, leaving 12 bases between them. This CDR3 is built from 14 residues. Germline V lookup: CDR1 MNHNS, CDR2 SASEGT. CDR3 residues: CASSAYGTAYEQYF. CDR3 DNA sequence: TGTGCCAGCAGTGCCTACGGGACTGCCTACGAGCAGTACTTC.

The chain joins TRBV20-1 to TRBJ2-7; D perhaps matches TRBD2 (6 bases). The CDR3 totals 14 residues. V was clipped by 3 bases and J by 7 bases, with 19 bases between them. CDR1 and CDR2 from the germline V gene are DFQATT and SNEGSKA (reference sequence). The CDR3: CSARRRDPLKEQYF. The CDR3 DNA is TGCAGTGCTAGGAGGAGGGATCCCCTCAAAGAGCAGTACTTC.

The table lists this clonotype with a few counts. The chain links TRBV12-3 or TRBV12-4 to TRBJ2-7, with 7 bases matching TRBD1. V lost 5 bases to trimming and J lost 3 bases; unmatched junction nucleotides: 10. The CDR3 runs to 15 residues. The CDR3 protein is CASSIRQGRGYEQYF. For the CDR3, the DNA is TGTGCCAGCAGTATCAGACAGGGTAGGGGCTACGAGCAGTACTTC.

This clonotype was seen only a few times. The gene calls are TRBV7-8 and TRBJ2-5; D gene uncertain. V dropped 2 bases and J dropped 3 bases, with 10 bases sitting between them. The CDR3 loop spans 14 amino acids. CDR1 and CDR2 from the germline V gene are SGHVS and FQNEAQ. The CDR3 coding sequence is TGTGCCAGCAGCTTAATCAAGGGTAAAGAGACCCAGTACTTC. This gives the protein CASSLIKGKETQYF. The variable domain in full, completed from reference TRBV7-8 and TRBJ2-5, reads GAGVSQSPRYKVAKRGQDVALRCDPISGHVSLFWYQQALGQGPEFLTYFQNEAQLDKSGLPSDRFFAERPEGSVSTLKIQRTQQEDSAVYLCASSLIKGKETQYFGPGTRLLVL.

This clonotype was seen only a few times. J is TRBJ1-1 and V is TRBV7-8; TRBD1 matches at 7 bases. CDR1 and CDR2 from the germline V gene are SGHVS and FQNEAQ. Trimming removed 4 bases from V and 6 bases from J; junction bases left unmatched: 17. CDR3 length: 17 amino acids. CDR3: CASSSPEGAPFDSEAFF. CDR3 bases: TGTGCCAGCAGCTCCCCAGAGGGGGCCCCCTTTGATTCTGAAGCTTTCTTT.

CDR3 sequence (DNA): TGTGCCAGCAGTTCCCACGCCCGGACAGGGCAGGAGACCCAGTACTTC. It translates to CASSSHARTGQETQYF. This sequence joins TRBV6-5 and TRBJ2-5, with TRBD1 identical over 8 bases. CDR1 is MNHEY and CDR2 is SVGAGI in the germline V gene. V trimming: 4 bases; J trimming: 5 bases; junction bases outside the gene matches: 12. This CDR3 spans 16 amino acids.

The table lists this clonotype with many counts. V usage is TRBV11-2 and J usage is TRBJ2-1, with a possible D match to TRBD2 (5 bases). Per the germline V gene, CDR1 is SGHAT and CDR2 is FQNNGV. CDR3 length: 19 residues. Between the trimmed V and J ends, which lost 7 bases and 7 bases, there was a span of 32 bases. The chain's CDR3 is CASTLTGVPGKLVWNEQFF. As DNA, the CDR3 is TGTGCCAGCACACTTACTGGGGTTCCGGGGAAACTAGTTTGGAATGAGCAGTTCTTC.

The chain links TRBV7-9 to TRBJ2-7; 8 positions match TRBD1. V gave up 5 bases and J gave up 1 base; unmatched junction bases: 7. Looked up from germline, CDR1 is SEHNR and CDR2 is FQNEAQ (reference sequence). The CDR3 is 15 amino acids. The CDR3 DNA reads as TGTGCCAGCAGCCGAACGGGACAGGTGTCCTACGAGCAGTACGTC. It specifies CASSRTGQVSYEQYV.

The chain has TRBV12-3 or TRBV12-4 and TRBJ2-1; D is possibly TRBD2 (6 bases). Trimming stripped 6 bases from V and 10 bases from J, with 25 bases between. The length of the CDR3 is 16 residues. CDR3 protein: CASSPRELAALMEQFF. CDR3 DNA: TGTGCCAGCAGCCCACGGGAGTTAGCGGCACTCATGGAGCAGTTCTTC.

This clonotype occurred many times. CDR3 region: CASTPRDSGTDTQYF. CDR3 DNA: TGTGCCAGCACTCCCAGGGACAGCGGCACAGATACGCAGTATTTT. V gene TRBV6-1 combines with J gene TRBJ2-3; 7 bases are a match to TRBD1. V shed 7 bases, J shed 1 base, and the junction held 8 bases outside the gene matches. Germline lookup yields CDR1 MNHNS and CDR2 SASEGT. The CDR3 extends over 15 amino acids.

J is TRBJ2-2 and V is TRBV6-1, with D possibly being TRBD1 (6 bases). The CDR3 is 14 amino acids. Germline V gene sequence: CDR1 MNHNS, CDR2 SASEGT. The germline V and J ends were trimmed by 4 bases and 5 bases, with 11 bases remaining between them. CDR3 sequence: CASSGGPRTGELFF. The DNA for the CDR3 is TGTGCCAGCAGTGGGGGGCCCCGTACCGGGGAGCTGTTTTTT.

This clonotype showed up many times. The V and J genes are TRBV7-2 and TRBJ1-5; D gene uncertain. Per the germline V gene, CDR1 is SGHTA and CDR2 is FQGNSA. The CDR3 is made up of 16 amino acids. Trimming removed 2 bases at V and 2 bases at J, with 13 bases between. The CDR3 protein is CASSLRPTVGNQPQHF. Written as DNA, the CDR3 is TGTGCCAGCAGCTTAAGACCGACCGTCGGCAATCAGCCCCAGCATTTT.

Ten or more counts support this clonotype. This chain links TRBV12-3 or TRBV12-4 with TRBJ1-1; D is unclear. Trimming shortened V by 3 bases and J by 4 bases, and 6 bases separated the two germline ends. This CDR3 region has 12 residues. For the CDR3, the DNA is TGTGCCAGCAGTTTTGGCACCACTGAAGCTTTCTTT. It yields the protein CASSFGTTEAFF.

The chain has TRBV18 and TRBJ2-1; the match to TRBD2 covers 10 bases. CDR3 length: 16 amino acids. The germline V gene encodes CDR1 KGHSH and CDR2 LQKENI. After removal of 3 bases from V and 7 bases from J, the junction contained 9 bases not matched to a gene. The CDR3 is CASSPKAGGPLNEQFF. In DNA form, the CDR3 reads TGTGCCAGCTCACCTAAAGCGGGGGGGCCGCTTAATGAGCAGTTCTTC.

This clonotype was recorded many times. This chain uses TRBV4-3 with TRBJ2-1; TRBD1 agrees at 8 bases. CDR3 length: 16 residues. From germline, CDR1 is LGHNA and CDR2 YSLEER. Trimming removed 4 bases from V and 4 bases from J; junction bases left unmatched: 9. CDR3 sequence reads: CASSPLDRASYNEQFF. As DNA, the CDR3 is TGCGCCAGCAGCCCCCTGGACAGGGCGTCTTACAATGAGCAGTTCTTC.

This clonotype was observed a handful of times. The chain combines TRBV20-1 with TRBJ2-1, with 10 bases fitting TRBD1. The length of the CDR3 is 18 residues. In germline, CDR1 is DFQATT, CDR2 SNEGSKA (reference sequence). V shed 2 bases and J 2 bases; nucleotides not matched to a gene: 12. The CDR3 DNA sequence: TGCAGTGCTAGAACTGTCTTCAGGACAGGGGGTACCTACAATGAGCAGTTCTTC. This codes for CSARTVFRTGGTYNEQFF.

The CDR3 coding sequence is TGTGCCAGCAGCACCGGGACTAGCGGTTCCTCCTACAATGAGCAGTTCTTC. Translating it yields CASSTGTSGSSYNEQFF. This chain connects TRBV21-1 to TRBJ2-1; the table's D call of TRBD2 was not tested on the DNA. TRBV21-1 is flagged as a pseudogene. The CDR3 has 17 residues.

The rearrangement uses TRBV12-3 or TRBV12-4 and TRBJ1-2; D perhaps matches TRBD1 (6 bases). The CDR3 extends over 13 amino acids. Trimming removed 7 bases at V and 6 bases at J, with 15 bases between. CDR3 in DNA: TGTGCCAGCACCCTGGACAGAGGGAATGGCTACACCTTC. Amino acids: CASTLDRGNGYTF.

This clonotype showed up many times. The chain uses TRBV29-1 and TRBJ2-5; D is ambiguous. The CDR3 totals 16 residues. Trimming left V 4 bases short and J 0 bases short, with 18 bases between. CDR1 SQVTM and CDR2 ANQGSEA come from the germline V gene. The CDR3 DNA reads TGCAGCGTTGGCACCCTTTTTGTGACGTACCAAGAGACCCAGTACTTC. Its protein is CSVGTLFVTYQETQYF. Full variable domain (missing parts from reference TRBV29-1 and TRBJ2-5): SAVISQKPSRDICQRGTSLTIQCQVDSQVTMMFWYRQQPGQSLTLIATANQGSEATYESGFVIDKFPISRPNLTFSTLTVSNMSPEDSSIYLCSVGTLFVTYQETQYFGPGTRLLVL.

The chain has TRBV6-2 or TRBV6-3 and TRBJ2-3; perhaps TRBD2 as D (5 bases). Germline V gene data show CDR1 as MNHEY and CDR2 as SVGEGT. The V end lost 5 bases, the J end lost 4 bases, and 19 bases lay between the germline ends. The CDR3 runs to 16 residues. As DNA, the CDR3 is TGTGCCAGCAGTCCACCCCGAGCGGTCGCCTCAGATACGCAGTATTTT. Translated: CASSPPRAVASDTQYF.

This clonotype has only a few counts. The chain has TRBV5-7 and TRBJ2-7, with 9 bases aligning to TRBD1. TRBV5-7 belongs to the ORF category, with a function that is uncertain. The trim removed 7 bases at V and 3 bases at J, leaving 14 bases unmatched. The CDR3 length is 16 residues. CDR3 sequence: CASCRPGQGTRYEQYV. CDR3 DNA: TGTGCCAGCTGTCGGCCGGGACAGGGAACACGCTACGAGCAGTACGTC.